Presented here are 16 T cell receptor beta chains from one specimen sequenced in a study of T-cell memory formation after mild COVID-19. TCRdb re-called the 5' RACE reads through MiXCR, storing one row per CDR3 protein. The data hold around 450,000 distinct CDR3 sequences, with about 19% observed a single time. The sequenced sample was PBMCs or a T cell subset sorted from them (not recorded which). These receptors were collected from an adult woman who had mild COVID-19 (a few samples of this study predate the infection). Cell type and time point are not known.

This clonotype was counted a few times. The genes are TRBV7-3 and TRBJ2-5; D may be TRBD1 or TRBD2 (5 bases each). The CDR3 has 16 residues. V gave up 0 bases and J gave up 1 base, with 12 bases separating them. The germline CDR1 and CDR2 sequences are SGHTA and FQGTGA. The CDR3 DNA follows: TGTGCCAGCAGCTTAACGGGGGTCAGCCTCCAAGAGACCCAGTACTTC. Protein sequence: CASSLTGVSLQETQYF.

This clonotype was recorded a few times. The rearrangement joins TRBV2 to TRBJ1-2; maybe TRBD1 (6 bases). Deletions cut 3 bases from V and 4 bases from J, with 12 bases between. From germline, CDR1 is SNHLY and CDR2 FYNNEI. The CDR3 runs 14 residues. The CDR3 DNA follows: TGTGCCAGCAGTGATCTGGGGGCTGTCTATGGCTACACCTTC. Translation: CASSDLGAVYGYTF.

This clonotype was detected a few times. This sequence joins TRBV7-9 and TRBJ1-5; possibly TRBD1 for D (6 bases). CDR1 SEHNR and CDR2 FQNEAQ come from the germline V gene (reference sequence). V lost 4 bases and J lost 7, with 17 bases in between. CDR3 length equals 15 residues. CDR3 loop: CASSSTGVGGQPQHF. In DNA form, the CDR3 reads TGTGCCAGCAGCTCGACCGGGGTCGGGGGCCAGCCCCAGCATTTT.

In this sample, this clonotype turned up many times. This sequence joins TRBV20-1 and TRBJ2-7; TRBD2 aligns across 12 bases. With 0 bases clipped from V and 2 bases from J, the junction kept 2 bases outside the gene matches. Per germline, CDR1 DFQATT and CDR2 SNEGSKA (reference sequence). This CDR3 has 15 residues. The CDR3 loop reads CSARELAGGAYEQYF. DNA for the CDR3: TGCAGTGCTAGAGAACTAGCGGGGGGAGCCTACGAGCAGTACTTC.

The rearrangement joins TRBV6-2 or TRBV6-3 to TRBJ1-2; TRBD1 matches at 7 bases. Germline CDR1 and CDR2: MNHEY and SVGEGT. V was clipped by 4 bases and J by 4 bases; unmatched bases: 3. The CDR3 is 13 residues long. The CDR3 coding sequence is TGTGCCAGCAGTTCCGGGACAGTCTATGGCTACACCTTC. Its protein product is CASSSGTVYGYTF.

This clonotype has just a few counts. CDR3 loop: CASSAVGVPSLNSYNEQFF. CDR3 in DNA: TGTGCCAGCAGTGCGGTGGGTGTCCCTTCCCTAAATTCATACAATGAGCAGTTCTTC. The chain recombines TRBV2 with TRBJ2-1; D is ambiguous. The V end was cut by 4 bases, the J end by 4 bases, with 26 bases between. From germline, CDR1 is SNHLY and CDR2 FYNNEI. CDR3 size: 19 residues. The whole variable domain, filled in from reference TRBV2 and TRBJ2-1, reads EPEVTQTPSHQVTQMGQEVILRCVPISNHLYFYWYRQILGQKVEFLVSFYNNEISEKSEIFDDQFSVERPDGSNFTLKIRSTKLEDSAMYFCASSAVGVPSLNSYNEQFFGPGTRLTVL.

V gene TRBV5-4 combines with J gene TRBJ2-1, with 7 bases that match TRBD2. This CDR3 contains 12 residues. Germline V lookup: CDR1 SGHNT, CDR2 YYREEE (reference sequence). Trimming at V came to 4 bases and at J to 13 bases, leaving 8 bases not matched to a gene. The CDR3 is CASSPGGLGQFF. CDR3 nucleotides: TGTGCCAGCAGCCCGGGAGGACTAGGACAGTTCTTC.

The chain's CDR3 is CASTYPQRNTEAFF. The CDR3 DNA is TGTGCCAGCACCTACCCTCAGAGGAACACTGAAGCTTTCTTT. This chain connects TRBV6-2 or TRBV6-3 to TRBJ1-1; D remains ambiguous. Germline V gene data show CDR1 as MNHEY and CDR2 as SVGEGT. The CDR3 consists of 14 residues. Trimming cost V 7 bases and J 1 base, with 13 bases left between them.

Here the CDR3 reads CASRRTRSTGELFF. The CDR3, as DNA: TGCGCCAGCAGGAGAACTAGGAGCACCGGGGAGCTGTTTTTT. The chain uses TRBV10-2 and TRBJ2-2, with D possibly TRBD2 on 5 matching bases. Germline V gives CDR1 WSHSY, CDR2 SAAADI. The length of the CDR3 is 14 residues. The ends were cut back, 6 bases at V and 4 bases at J, with 12 bases in the middle.

V is TRBV6-1 and J is TRBJ1-3, with D perhaps matching TRBD1 (5 bases). The length of the CDR3 is 13 residues. The V end was cut by 7 bases, the J end by 2 bases, with 9 bases between. Germline assignment: CDR1 MNHNS and CDR2 SASEGT. CDR3 in DNA: TGTGCCAGCAAAAGGGACGCTGGAAACACCATATATTTT. As protein: CASKRDAGNTIYF.

The sample holds a few counts of this clonotype. V gene TRBV3-1 combines with J gene TRBJ2-3; D is unclear. V lost 2 bases, J lost 5 bases, and 5 bases lay in between. This CDR3 spans 12 amino acids. CDR1 is LGHDT and CDR2 is YNNKEL in the germline V gene (reference sequence). Here the CDR3 DNA reads TGTGCCAGCAGCCAACTGGGAGATACGCAGTATTTT. This translates into CASSQLGDTQYF.

In its sample, this clonotype was seen a few times. The J gene is TRBJ2-5, the V gene TRBV12-3 or TRBV12-4; TRBD1 or TRBD2 may be the D gene (5 bases each). V lost 10 bases and J lost 4, with 19 bases in between. This CDR3 spans 14 amino acids. Here the CDR3 reads CATARAKGRETQYF. The CDR3, as DNA: TGTGCCACCGCTCGGGCCAAGGGGAGAGAGACCCAGTACTTC.

As concerns this clonotype: Relative to the germline gene, one junction end is altered; a read error may explain this. The chain uses TRBV5-1 and TRBJ2-1; D remains unclear. Germline V gives CDR1 SGHRS, CDR2 YFSETQ. This CDR3 has 17 amino acids. The CDR3 sequence: CASSSSLGKVLYSEQFF. DNA of the CDR3: TGCGCCAGCAGCTCGTCGCTCGGAAAGGTTCTTTACAGTGAGCAGTTCTTC. The full variable domain, completed using reference TRBV5-1 and TRBJ2-1, is KAGVTQTPRYLIKTRGQQVTLSCSPISGHRSVSWYQQTPGQGLQFLFEYFSETQRNKGNFPGRFSGRQFSNSRSEMNVSTLELGDSALYLCASSSSLGKVLYSEQFFGPGTRLTVL.

This clonotype was seen only a few times. J is TRBJ1-1 and V is TRBV6-5; D remains unclear. The length of the CDR3 is 15 residues. V was cut by 2 bases and J by 2 bases, with 12 bases left in between. Germline CDR1 is MNHEY and CDR2 is SVGAGI. The CDR3 protein is CASSYTTTANTEAFF. The CDR3, as DNA: TGTGCCAGCAGTTACACCACAACAGCTAACACTGAAGCTTTCTTT.

This clonotype was counted at least ten times. CDR3 sequence (DNA): TGTGCCAGCAGTCCTACAGGGGGCACTGAAGCTTTCTTT. Protein sequence: CASSPTGGTEAFF. The chain couples TRBV7-3 to TRBJ1-1; 8 bases map to TRBD1. The V segment lost 6 bases and the J segment 4 bases; nucleotides outside the gene matches: 4. CDR1 SGHTA and CDR2 FQGTGA come from the germline V gene. This CDR3 is built from 13 residues.

This clonotype was recorded many times. The chain carries TRBV7-9 and TRBJ2-1; D ambiguous. Trimming left V 2 bases short and J 6 bases short, with 23 bases between. The CDR3 is 18 amino acids. CDR1 and CDR2 from the germline V gene are SEHNR and FQNEAQ (reference sequence). DNA for the CDR3: TGTGCCAGCAGCTTATTTCTCCTCCGGACCCCCCGGCCCAATGAGCAGTTCTTC. The encoded protein is CASSLFLLRTPRPNEQFF.